The table lists the clone carrying this T cell receptor beta chain with a count of one. The sample comes from a study of blood T cell repertoires in COVID-19. Whole-study context: COVID-19 samples, acute and convalescent, were from the United States, Italy and Spain. The analysed material was cDNA or gDNA that came from T cells, B-cell-depleted T cells, or PBMCs.

Authors' data handling: Estimation of nucleated cell counts was performed using reference gene primer amplification. Some clones are missing from TCRdb's copy, which holds only in-frame ones; the method was immunoSEQ multiplex PCR. V and J calls and clone size are as listed in that table; D and trimming were resolved from the DNA. The table has about 420,000 clones, 70% to 90% seen once. V lost 5 bases and J 8 bases, leaving 18 bases between the germline ends. Germline V gives CDR1 MNHNY, CDR2 SVGAGI (reference sequence). The CDR3 is made up of 14 amino acids. Sequencing was carried out using peripheral blood. V usage is TRBV6-6 and J usage is TRBJ1-2; possible D gene TRBD1, 6 bases. The TCR originated in a man between 18 and 35 years old with COVID-19, enrolled during active disease. For the CDR3, the DNA is TGTGCCAGCAGTCTTGCCCCGGGACACTTAGGCTACACCTTC. Translation: CASSLAPGHLGYTF.